A selection of T cell receptor beta chains follows, all from one sample in a study of blood T cell repertoires in COVID-19. The assay was immunoSEQ multiplex PCR, and TCRdb's table has in-frame clones only and misses some. The profile covers 130,000 to 150,000 clones, with around 82% appearing a single time and 5.5% taken by the ten largest. The sample comprised PBMCs or T cells enriched from blood (not recorded which). These receptors originate from a man in his forties with acute COVID-19. The CDR3 runs from the conserved cysteine through the conserved F or W. Fields, in order: J gene, V gene, CDR3 protein.

TRBJ1-1 | TRBV4-2 | CASSKQTGQDTEAFF
TRBJ2-3 | TRBV9 | CASSVFPSVTDTQYF
TRBJ2-5 | TRBV7-9 | CASSLAYSKAQETQYF
TRBJ1-5 | TRBV5-6 | CASSVRQLNQPQHF
TRBJ2-7 | TRBV4-3 | CASSRFLNPGQGRNEQYF
TRBJ1-2 | TRBV9 | CASNSNYGYTF
TRBJ2-3 | TRBV10-1 | CASSESVGGSTDTQYF
TRBJ2-1 | TRBV5-1 | CASSFSQGSYNEQFF
TRBJ2-2 | TRBV5-5 | CASSRDRGLTGELFF
TRBJ2-5 | TRBV3-1/TRBV3-2 | CASSQGDRPQETQYF
TRBJ2-7 | TRBV28 | CASSPSGTPNYEQYF
TRBJ2-7 | TRBV4-3 | CASSQDRHGSYEQYF
TRBJ1-4 | TRBV20-1 | CSASTRGVEKLFF
TRBJ1-2 | TRBV16 | CASSQDRSGIYGYTF
TRBJ1-2 | TRBV5-6 | CASSWTGGNYGYTF
TRBJ2-1 | TRBV9 | CASSVGAGQGEKPSYNEQFF
TRBJ2-5 | TRBV21-1 | CASSPGLAGANQETQYF
TRBJ2-5 | TRBV5-8 | CASSLLGQRETQYF
TRBJ2-7 | TRBV5-4 | CASSSRGPGGYEQYF
TRBJ1-2 | TRBV2 | CASSEVQVYGYTF
TRBJ2-2 | TRBV10-3 | CAISDTGGGFVTGELFF
TRBJ2-2 | TRBV19 | CASSRLDRSNTGELFF
TRBJ2-2 | TRBV10-3 | CAIWRGAGELFF
TRBJ2-3 | TRBV5-1 | CASTSGTEPTDTQYF
TRBJ2-3 | TRBV5-1 | CASSLTGLSTDTQYF
TRBJ2-1 | TRBV28 | CASSDNNNEQFF
TRBJ1-2 | TRBV2 | CASSEYLRQWYGYTF
TRBJ2-1 | TRBV15 | CATSREQGSYNEQFF
TRBJ1-1 | TRBV7-2 | CASSLVETEAFF
TRBJ1-5 | TRBV7-2 | CASSLVVSGIGGQPQHF
TRBJ1-1 | TRBV28 | CASMADTEAFF
TRBJ1-1 | TRBV9 | CASSFGQAGNTEAFF
TRBJ2-2 | TRBV2 | CASSLGQGTGELFF
TRBJ1-1 | TRBV28 | CASGGAGDTEAFF
TRBJ2-1 | TRBV7-9 | CASSLGSGWGTADNEQFF
TRBJ2-6 | TRBV10-3 | CAISEQASGANVLTF
TRBJ2-7 | TRBV2 | CASSEMLVTSSYEQYF
TRBJ1-2 | TRBV3-1/TRBV3-2 | CASSQVLRDYGYTF
TRBJ1-1 | TRBV10-1 | CASSEPGQNEAFF
TRBJ2-3 | TRBV9 | CASSEMTSGRTDTQYF
TRBJ1-4 | TRBV15 | CATSRDIANEKLFF
TRBJ2-2 | TRBV9 | CASSVAAKGANTGELFF